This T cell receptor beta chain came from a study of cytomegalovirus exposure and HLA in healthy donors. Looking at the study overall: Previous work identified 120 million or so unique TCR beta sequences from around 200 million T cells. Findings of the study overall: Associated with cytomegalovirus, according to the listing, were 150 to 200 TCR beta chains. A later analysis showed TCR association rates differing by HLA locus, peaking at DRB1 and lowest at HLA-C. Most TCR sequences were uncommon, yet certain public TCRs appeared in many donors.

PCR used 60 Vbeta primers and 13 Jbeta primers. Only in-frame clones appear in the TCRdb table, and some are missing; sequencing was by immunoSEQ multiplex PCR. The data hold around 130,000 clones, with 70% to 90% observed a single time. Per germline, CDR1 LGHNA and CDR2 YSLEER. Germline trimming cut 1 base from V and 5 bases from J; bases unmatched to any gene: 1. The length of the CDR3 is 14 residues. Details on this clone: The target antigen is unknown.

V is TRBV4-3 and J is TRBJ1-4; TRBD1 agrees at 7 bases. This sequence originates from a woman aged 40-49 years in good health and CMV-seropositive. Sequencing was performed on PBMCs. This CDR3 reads CASSQGQGNEKLFF. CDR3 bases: TGCGCCAGCAGCCAAGGACAGGGAAATGAAAAACTGTTTTTT.